Listed here are 26 T cell receptor beta chains from one sample, sequenced in a study of blood T cell repertoires in COVID-19. The data were produced by immunoSEQ multiplex PCR, yet TCRdb's version contains in-frame clones alone and is incomplete. The sample contains some 150,000 clones, 80% to 90% of which appear only once. The sample consisted of peripheral blood. The receptors come from a woman in her thirties or forties with acute or convalescent COVID-19.

The gene calls are TRBV28 and TRBJ2-7, with 7 bases matching TRBD1. The CDR3 spans 14 residues. V lost 5 bases to trimming and J lost 2 bases; unmatched junction nucleotides: 6. The germline V gene encodes CDR1 MDHEN and CDR2 SYDVKM. The CDR3 protein is CASSPPQGAYEQYF. Here the CDR3 DNA reads TGTGCCAGCAGTCCCCCCCAGGGGGCCTACGAGCAGTACTTC.

The rearrangement links TRBV6-5 to TRBJ2-7, with D maybe TRBD1 (5 bases). V was pared by 6 bases and J by 6 bases, with 12 bases between. Germline assignment: CDR1 MNHEY and CDR2 SVGAGI. This CDR3 is built from 12 residues. This CDR3 is CASRKTESEQYF. CDR3 DNA: TGTGCCAGCAGGAAGACAGAGAGCGAGCAGTACTTC.

The rearrangement uses TRBV18 and TRBJ1-5, with D perhaps TRBD1 (6 bases). Germline CDR1 is KGHSH and CDR2 is LQKENI. The CDR3 runs to 16 residues. The V gene lost 8 bases and the J gene lost 2 bases, with 19 bases spanning the gap. CDR3 nucleotides: TGTGCCAGCAGCACCCAGGGGTCCGGGGGCAATCAGCCCCAGCATTTT. Encoded protein: CASSTQGSGGNQPQHF.

The rearrangement links TRBV28 to TRBJ2-5; perhaps TRBD1 as D (6 bases). The germline CDR1 and CDR2 sequences are MDHEN and SYDVKM. This CDR3 has 16 amino acids. V lost 5 bases and J lost 4, with 20 bases in between. The CDR3 loop reads CASSSPYSTGRETQYF. DNA of the CDR3: TGTGCCAGCAGTAGCCCTTATTCGACAGGTAGAGAGACCCAGTACTTC. Full variable domain (rest looked up from reference TRBV28 and TRBJ2-5): DVKVTQSSRYLVKRTGEKVFLECVQDMDHENMFWYRQDPGLGLRLIYFSYDVKMKEKGDIPEGYSVSREKKERFSLILESASTNQTSMYLCASSSPYSTGRETQYFGPGTRLLVL.

V usage is TRBV3-1 (or the pseudogene TRBV3-2) and J usage is TRBJ2-1; 7 bases are shared with TRBD2. The CDR3 loop spans 14 amino acids. CDR1 is LGHDT and CDR2 is YNNKEL in the germline V gene (reference sequence). V shed 1 base and J 15 bases; nucleotides not matched to a gene: 12. CDR3 DNA: TGTGCCAGCAGCCAAGTGCCATACAGCGGGACCCGGTTCTTC. Encoded protein: CASSQVPYSGTRFF.

The chain couples TRBV19 to TRBJ2-1, with TRBD2 identical over 10 bases. The CDR3 contains 16 residues. Germline lookup yields CDR1 LNHDA and CDR2 SQIVND (reference sequence). With V trimmed by 1 base and J by 5 bases, 5 bases remained unmatched. The CDR3 sequence is CASSIVGTSGDNEQFF. CDR3 coding DNA: TGTGCCAGTAGTATAGTTGGAACTAGCGGGGACAATGAGCAGTTCTTC.

V gene TRBV10-2 combines with J gene TRBJ1-3, with a weak D call TRBD1 (5 bases). CDR3 length: 15 amino acids. Trimming left V 2 bases short and J 0 bases short, with 8 bases between. From germline, CDR1 is WSHSY and CDR2 SAAADI. CDR3 in amino acids: CASSETGASGNTIYF. In nucleotides, the CDR3 is TGCGCCAGCAGTGAGACAGGTGCCTCTGGAAACACCATATATTTT.

The chain employs TRBV29-1 and TRBJ2-1, with 9 bases aligning to TRBD2. CDR3 length: 15 residues. J lost 3 bases, V lost 3 bases, and 6 bases had no gene match. Per germline, CDR1 SQVTM and CDR2 ANQGSEA. The CDR3 DNA follows: TGCAGCGTTGAGTCTAGCGGGGTCGACTACAATGAGCAGTTCTTC. It yields the protein CSVESSGVDYNEQFF.

The chain couples TRBV28 to TRBJ2-1; TRBD2 matches at 7 bases. This CDR3 region has 15 residues. Germline CDR1 is MDHEN and CDR2 is SYDVKM. After removal of 4 bases from V and 1 base from J, the junction contained 4 bases not matched to a gene. This chain's CDR3 is CASSSGGSSYNEQFF. The CDR3, as DNA: TGTGCCAGCAGTTCCGGGGGGAGTTCCTACAATGAGCAGTTCTTC.

The chain recombines TRBV2 with TRBJ2-1; D unclear. Per germline, CDR1 SNHLY and CDR2 FYNNEI. Trimming cost V 4 bases and J 10 bases, with 11 bases left between them. CDR3 length: 12 residues. DNA for the CDR3: TGTGCCAGCAGTGTAACTCAATTAGAGCAGTTCTTC. Residues: CASSVTQLEQFF.

The rearrangement joins TRBV12-5 to TRBJ2-6, with D possibly being TRBD1 (5 bases). Germline loops: CDR1 LGHNT, CDR2 FRNRAP. Trimming cost V 4 bases and J 2 bases, with 6 bases left between them. The CDR3 loop spans 14 amino acids. CDR3 in amino acids: CASGSGTGANVLTF. The CDR3 DNA reads as TGTGCTAGTGGTTCAGGGACTGGGGCCAACGTCCTGACTTTC.

As to this clone: An end of the junction differs from the germline gene, which may be a read error. CDR3 sequence reads: CASSLAGDRGSYEQYF. The CDR3 DNA sequence: TGTGCCAGCAGCCTAGCAGGGGACAGGGGGTCCTACGAGCAGTACTTC. J is TRBJ2-7 and V is TRBV11-1, with TRBD1 matching over 11 bases. The germline CDR1 and CDR2 sequences are SGHAT and FQDESV (reference sequence). The CDR3 has 16 amino acids. The entire variable domain, with the rest obtained from reference TRBV11-1 and TRBJ2-7, is as follows: EAEVAQSPRYKITEKSQAVAFWCDPISGHATLYWYRQILGQGPELLVQFQDESVVDDSQLPKDRFSAERLKGVDSTLKIQPAELGDSAMYLCASSLAGDRGSYEQYFGPGTRLTVT.

This sequence joins TRBV7-6 and TRBJ1-3, with 10 nucleotides matching TRBD1. The J segment lost 0 bases and the V segment lost 3 bases, leaving 14 bases of the junction unmatched. The germline V gene encodes CDR1 SGHVS and CDR2 FNYEAQ. There are 20 residues in the CDR3. This chain's CDR3 is CASSFWGRGTGALSGNTIYF. In nucleotides, the CDR3 is TGTGCCAGCAGCTTCTGGGGGAGGGGGACAGGGGCTCTCTCTGGAAACACCATATATTTT. Using reference TRBV7-6 and TRBJ1-3 for the parts outside the CDR3, the full variable domain is GAGVSQSPRYKVTKRGQDVALRCDPISGHVSLYWYRQALGQGPEFLTYFNYEAQQDKSGLPNDRFSAERPEGSISTLTIQRTEQRDSAMYRCASSFWGRGTGALSGNTIYFGEGSWLTVV.

The rearrangement links TRBV5-6 to TRBJ2-3; 9 nucleotides match TRBD2. Unmatched junction bases numbered 8, after V lost 0 bases and J lost 6 bases. The CDR3 is 16 amino acids. Germline assignment: CDR1 SGHDT and CDR2 YYEEEE. The CDR3 reads CASSLDSGGLGDTQYF. CDR3 coding DNA: TGTGCCAGCAGCTTGGATAGCGGGGGACTCGGGGATACGCAGTATTTT.

This clone was detected only a few times. This chain joins TRBV19 and TRBJ1-5; no reliable D call. Germline V CDR1 and CDR2: LNHDA, SQIVND (reference sequence). The V end was cut by 3 bases, the J end by 4 bases, with 13 bases between. The CDR3 extends over 15 amino acids. CDR3 in DNA: TGTGCCAGTAGTATGGTGGCAGGTATTAATCAGCCCCAGCATTTT. It specifies CASSMVAGINQPQHF.

The chain joins TRBV6-5 to TRBJ1-1; no clear D. V was clipped by 0 bases and J by 5 bases, with 7 bases between them. Germline assignment: CDR1 MNHEY and CDR2 SVGAGI. This CDR3 spans 13 amino acids. The CDR3 here is CASSYSEGTEAFF. CDR3 DNA sequence: TGTGCCAGCAGTTACTCTGAGGGTACTGAAGCTTTCTTT.

The count of this clone is one. This sequence joins TRBV5-1 and TRBJ2-2; tentatively, D is TRBD1 (6 bases). Germline-derived CDR1 and CDR2 are SGHRS and YFSETQ. V lost 0 bases and J 2 bases, leaving 8 bases between the germline ends. CDR3 length: 15 amino acids. CDR3 in amino acids: CASSLVQGNTGELFF. CDR3 bases: TGCGCCAGCAGCTTGGTACAGGGTAACACCGGGGAGCTGTTTTTT.

This clone was observed a few times. The chain employs TRBV24-1 and TRBJ1-1; D possibly corresponds to TRBD1 (5 bases). The CDR3 loop spans 14 amino acids. V lost 5 bases to trimming and J lost 3 bases, with 12 bases between them. Germline V gives CDR1 KGHDR, CDR2 SFDVKD. CDR3 loop: CATSGGRDDTEAFF. In nucleotides, the CDR3 is TGTGCCACCAGTGGCGGCAGGGATGACACTGAAGCTTTCTTT.

The genes are TRBV20-1 and TRBJ2-3; possible D gene TRBD1, 6 bases. There are 15 residues in the CDR3. V lost 3 bases to trimming and J lost 0 bases, with 13 bases between them. The germline CDR1 and CDR2 sequences are DFQATT and SNEGSKA (reference sequence). CDR3 sequence reads: CSASLDSTSTDTQYF. The CDR3 DNA sequence: TGCAGTGCTAGTCTGGACAGCACGAGCACAGATACGCAGTATTTT.

This chain uses TRBV5-6 with TRBJ2-7; D gene ambiguous. The CDR3 runs to 12 residues. CDR1 and CDR2 (germline): SGHDT, YYEEEE. V lost 4 bases to trimming and J lost 6 bases, with 11 bases between them. The CDR3 reads CASSIVRSEQYF. CDR3 DNA sequence: TGTGCCAGCAGCATCGTGCGATCCGAGCAGTACTTC.

The chain couples TRBV3-1 (or the pseudogene TRBV3-2) to TRBJ2-5; D might be TRBD2 (5 bases). The CDR3 is 14 amino acids. Looked up from germline, CDR1 is LGHDT and CDR2 is YNNKEL (reference sequence). The germline V and J ends were trimmed by 6 bases and 5 bases, with 16 bases remaining between them. The CDR3 nucleotides are TGTGCCAGCAGTCTATTAGGAGGTTCGGAGACCCAGTACTTC. This sequence encodes CASSLLGGSETQYF.

This clone appeared a few times. V gene TRBV6-5 combines with J gene TRBJ1-5; 10 bases map to TRBD1. The V segment lost 6 bases and the J segment 3 bases; nucleotides outside the gene matches: 5. The CDR3 runs 15 residues. Germline assignment: CDR1 MNHEY and CDR2 SVGAGI. The CDR3 DNA reads TGTGCCAGCAGGAGGGACAGGGGTCACAATCAGCCCCAGCATTTT. Translation gives CASRRDRGHNQPQHF.

As DNA, the CDR3 is TGCGCCAGCAGCCGATCCGTCCTAGCGGGGGACGAGCAGTACTTC. Residues: CASSRSVLAGDEQYF. The chain uses TRBV4-1 and TRBJ2-7; TRBD2 matches 10 bases. J lost 5 bases, V lost 4 bases, and 8 bases had no gene match. Per the germline V gene, CDR1 is MGHRA and CDR2 is YSYEKL. This CDR3 has 15 amino acids.

Comments on this clone: This CDR3 is also generated by other DNA sequences in the sample. The chain recombines TRBV9 with TRBJ1-2; TRBD1 is a possible D gene (6 bases). The V end was cut by 0 bases, the J end by 0 bases, with 6 bases between. The CDR3 covers 14 residues. Per the germline V gene, CDR1 is SGDLS and CDR2 is YYNGEE. For the CDR3, the DNA is TGTGCCAGCAGCGTAGGGACAGCTAACTATGGCTACACCTTC. Translated, it gives CASSVGTANYGYTF.

The chain employs TRBV10-1 and TRBJ2-7; 8 positions agree with TRBD1. In germline, CDR1 is WNHNN, CDR2 SYGVQD (reference sequence). This CDR3 spans 16 amino acids. V lost 0 bases, J lost 4 bases, and 8 bases stayed unmatched. Written as DNA, the CDR3 is TGCGCCAGCAGTGAGTCGATGCCAGGGGGCATATACGAGCAGTACTTC. This encodes CASSESMPGGIYEQYF.

The chain combines TRBV3-1 (or the pseudogene TRBV3-2) with TRBJ1-1; 9 nucleotides line up with TRBD1. This CDR3 contains 14 residues. Germline lookup yields CDR1 LGHDT and CDR2 YNNKEL (reference sequence). The ends lost 5 bases at V and 4 bases at J; junction bases unmatched: 5. This CDR3 reads CASSGTGSLTEAFF. CDR3 bases: TGTGCCAGCAGCGGGACAGGGTCTCTCACTGAAGCTTTCTTT.